This TCR beta chain was sequenced in a study of tumor-infiltrating lymphocytes in primary liver carcinoma (dated by TCRdb to 2016 to 2017). Looking at the study overall: Hepatocellular carcinoma (four) or combined HCC and intrahepatic cholangiocarcinoma (one) was present in the five patients, who were three men and two women aged 30 to 69 years. The five patients had tumors of stage T1-T3 N0M0, with maximum diameters ranging from about 4 to 11 cm. To link TCRbeta repertoire diversity to the local molecular phenotype, the approximately 23 tumor region samples were profiled with Agilent mRNA microarrays. Roughly 3.5 to 7.5 million productive TCRbeta reads were obtained per sample, and no significant difference in read depth was found between tissue types. Reproducibility between technical replicate repertoires was high, with correlation coefficients above 0.95 and mean shared-clone rates approximately 0.9. A total of roughly 35 specimens from 5 patients went through TCRbeta repertoire sequencing, namely 25 tumor regions, 5 adjacent noncancerous liver tissues and 5 peripheral blood samples. TCRbeta repertoire sequencing, expression microarrays and whole-exome sequencing were combined in the study across five regions of each liver tumor, with adjacent normal tissue and blood also included.

For this clonotype: Its antigen is unknown. There are no base qualities to consult, and no much larger clone falls within one base.

Total RNA and DNA were co-extracted without cell sorting from around 20-30 mg of bulk tissue using the AllPrep DNA/RNA mini kit. Between November 2015 and March 2016, a handful of patients in China with histopathologically diagnosed primary liver carcinoma had surgical resection. Chronic HBV infection was present in the patients, and the patients were treatment-naive at sampling. Five spatially separated regions were sampled from each tumor: the superior, inferior, left-lateral and right-lateral poles, plus the tumor centre. According to histology, viable tumor cells made up more than 75% of every tumor sample. Fresh tumor and adjacent tissue pieces were bisected, with one half stored in RNAlater at -80 degrees C and the other half sent for histology. Trimming leaves V shorter by 5 bases and J shorter by 3 bases, with the junction holding 7 bases beyond the gene matches. Taken from the germline V gene, the CDR1 and CDR2 loops are SGHRS and YFSETQ. Counted from cysteine to phenylalanine, this CDR3 has 16 amino acids. Only the CDR3 portion is preserved as DNA: 48 bases, with reading frame beginning at the first base.

Starting from about 550 ng total RNA, TCRbeta-specific cDNA was produced by reverse transcription with a constant-region primer and ProtoScript II reverse transcriptase. The TCRbeta libraries were prepared through three rounds of nested multiplex PCR following a slightly modified ARM-PCR procedure. Multiplex TRBV1-TRBV30 forward primers and a Cbeta reverse primer were used in the first two PCR rounds, each of which was run for approximately 10 cycles. Sample barcodes and Illumina adapters were added in a final 25-cycle PCR with Deep VentR polymerase. Before sequencing, amplicons between 200 and 500 bp were purified from gel using a QIAquick gel extraction kit. TCRbeta amplicons were sequenced on an Illumina HiSeq 2500 with 250-bp paired-end reads. Processing in the source paper ran as follows. Trimmomatic v0.33 was used to quality-trim the reads, and FLASH v1.2.11 was used to merge paired reads so that full CDR3 sequences could be recovered. MiGEC v1.2.1b assigned V, D and J germline segments to the rearranged TCRbeta sequences. Clonotype statistics and Shannon-Wiener diversity indices were computed with VDJtools v1.0.0. To reduce sampling bias, subsequent analyses other than the diversity analysis used only the 250 most abundant clonotypes in each sample. The public reads were reanalyzed by TCRdb: fastp trimming at Q25, MiXCR alignment, in-frame beta chains only. Rows with one shared CDR3 protein collapse into an entry with the most common genes and DNA. The V and J calls were not made by the authors but by TCRdb's processing. The sample profile shows some 120,000 distinct CDR3 sequences; roughly three fifths of them were found once. Together, the top ten hold about a tenth of the sample.

General conclusions and limits of the study: Only the TCR beta chain was sequenced, which likely underestimates true repertoire diversity because unpaired alpha chains were not captured. Comparison of CD4+ and CD8+ T cell repertoires was precluded by the use of bulk unsorted samples. Compared with blood, tumors had a significantly larger share of the repertoire taken up by the top 250 clones (p = 0.039). Only four or five patients were included in the study, and the authors note that the findings should be validated in a larger study. Consistent with antigen-driven expansion, pairs of tumor regions showed higher repertoire overlap (mean around 36%) than either tumor-adjacent pairs (around 17%) or tumor-blood pairs (approximately 14%). Only roughly 8-24% of top clones appeared in all five regions of a tumor, which suggests that tumor-infiltrating T cells are spatially heterogeneous.

The chain is assembled from TRBV5-1 and TRBJ2-1, and TRBD1 matches 11 of the central bases. The clonotype comes from a woman between 55 and 75 years old with primary liver carcinoma and hepatitis B virus infection. Sequencing was carried out using liver tumor tissue from sampling region 1. The intended sense of this specimen's cell subset or site label: tumor region T1, superior pole. The CDR3 in this case is CASSLLGTGGYNEQFF. The sequenced DNA is TGCGCCAGCAGTCTACTGGGGACAGGGGGCTACAATGAGCAGTTCTTC.